This T cell receptor (beta chain) was identified in a study of blood T cells in healthy people across ages (dated by TCRdb to between 2014 and 2016). Study-wide context: In model experiments, roughly one uniquely barcoded TCR beta cDNA molecule per two T cells was captured by template switching. Using deep sequencing normalized with unique cDNA molecular identifiers, the study measured how TCR beta repertoire diversity changes with age. Four age groups were formed from the donors: young (average 16 years), middle-aged (approximately 40), aged (about 62) and long-lived (roughly 88). Donors of different ages were randomly distributed across sequencing lanes to avoid experimental bias. The study analyzed two additional independent replicas of 1 million unique cDNA reads from the same blood draw for two donors, one aged 18 to 29 and one aged 80 or older.

Donors were about 36 systemically healthy Caucasian individuals from Russia aged about 6 to 100 years. Ten milliliters of peripheral blood were drawn from each donor into EDTA-treated Vacutainer tubes. PBMCs were isolated by Ficoll-Paque density-gradient centrifugation, with at least 7 million obtained per sample. Total RNA, at least 6 micrograms per sample, was extracted from PBMCs with Trizol reagent. For every donor, flow cytometry on a PBMC aliquot measured the percentage of naive CD45RAhigh/CD27high T cells. The research as a whole found: Observed TCR beta diversity per million T cells fell roughly linearly with age, and a significant reduction was already apparent by age approximately 41. Since profiling was done on bulk unsorted PBMCs, naive and antigen-experienced compartments could not be conclusively compared. Compared with the aged group, the long-lived group had more naive CD4+ T cells, fewer expanded clones and increased TCR diversity, a pattern suggesting age selection. There was a strong correlation between observed TCR beta diversity and the percentage of naive T cells measured by flow cytometry. Estimates of total diversity from one million sequenced T cells were regarded as lower bounds and underestimates. Donor CMV infection status was unknown, potentially confounding age-related changes in expanded clonotypes.

V is pruned by 0 bases and J by 12 bases, leaving 8 bases of the junction without a gene match. The germline V gene supplies CDR1 KGHDR and CDR2 SFDVKD. The CDR3 covers 15 residues, taking in both the cysteine and the phenylalanine. The only DNA kept is the CDR3, 45 bases in frame from the first base. The table lists this clonotype with a few counts. The antigen it recognizes is unknown. The input lacks base qualities; no much larger clone sits a single base away. The library was produced with 5' RACE. This sample was sequenced with an Illumina HiSeq 2500. A second PCR of about 7 to 12 cycles was run with a J-beta primer mix and a sample-barcoded 5' primer. Each TCR beta cDNA molecule received a unique molecular identifier from a template-switch 5' adaptor carrying 12 random nucleotides. Each sample yielded at least 2.5 million CDR3-containing paired-end reads. All of the RNA was converted into first-strand cDNA using the Mint cDNA synthesis kit, with a TRBC-specific oligonucleotide serving as the primer. All cDNA was treated with uracil-DNA glycosylase and then went through a first 18-cycle PCR with the universal primers M1SS and BC2_uni_R. The study's own analysis went as follows. For normalization, 1 million high-quality reads were randomly selected from each sample, with every read carrying a distinct molecular identifier. Instead of being binned into consensus sequences, reads with shared molecular identifiers were discarded. CDR3 identification, clonotype clustering and error correction used MiTCR with a Q25 quality threshold and the strictest error-elimination algorithm. A nonparametric unseen species model with Euler transformation was used to estimate lower-bound total TCR beta diversity. TCRdb redid the processing of the public reads, applying fastp at Q25 and MiXCR, and retained in-frame beta chains. Identical CDR3 proteins give one entry, which carries the most common genes and DNA. TCRdb, not the original authors, processed these V and J calls. The sample has under 800,000 distinct CDR3 sequences on record, 35% to 45% of them singletons. Clones ranked in the top ten supply roughly 20% of the sample.

The sequence was collected from an older woman in good health. The chain is made from TRBV24-1 and TRBJ2-1; TRBD2 agrees with 9 junctional bases. Specimen: blood. The CDR3 protein sequence reads: CATSDLFSGREGQFF. The bases read TGTGCCACCAGTGATTTGTTCTCCGGGCGGGAGGGGCAGTTCTTC.